This record concerns one TCR beta chain sequence. In the study's own analysis: Estimation of nucleated cell counts relied on the amplification of reference gene primers. Assay: immunoSEQ multiplex PCR; the TCRdb copy retains only in-frame clones and omits some. The DNA was the basis for D and trimming; V, J and clone size are from that table. Found here are 150,000 to 200,000 clones, roughly 80% of them singletons; the top ten hold 11%. The data stem from a study of blood T cell repertoires in COVID-19. Study-wide background: COVID-19 samples, acute and convalescent, were from the United States, Italy and Spain. The analysed material was cDNA or gDNA that came from T cells, B-cell-depleted T cells, or PBMCs.

Germline values: CDR1 SGHRS, CDR2 YFSETQ. This CDR3 is 16 amino acids long. Trimming removed 5 bases at V and 7 bases at J, with 24 bases between. V is TRBV5-1 and J is TRBJ1-2, with D possibly TRBD1 on 6 matching bases. This sequence was found in a man between 65 and 85 years old with active or convalescent COVID-19. Source material: peripheral blood. In DNA form, the CDR3 reads TGCGCCAGCAGACCCTCCGGAGCGCAGGGAGGGGGTGGCTACACCTTC. Amino acid sequence: CASRPSGAQGGGGYTF.